A single sample gave rise to the 29 T cell receptor beta chains below, sequenced in a study of OX40 agonist ivuxolimab in advanced cancers. The library came from the immunoSEQ multiplex PCR assay. The clones in this table, taken by TCRdb from immuneACCESS, are in-frame only. Not every clone is retained; where verified, under half of the shortfall comes from an unresolved V gene, and the cause of the rest is unknown. Counted in this sample were 130,000 or so clones; about 93% of them appeared once. The top ten clones comprise 0.15% to 0.19% of the sample. The sequencing here drew on CD4+ or CD8+ T cells sorted from blood, taken in a trial of the OX40 agonist ivuxolimab. The source of these receptors is an adult with an advanced solid tumor such as melanoma, head and neck, liver or kidney cancer.

The chain joins TRBV7-9 to TRBJ2-6; TRBD1 matches 10 bases. Germline-derived CDR1 and CDR2 are SEHNR and FQNEAQ (reference sequence). This CDR3 region has 19 residues. Trimming removed 5 bases from V and 0 bases from J; junction bases left unmatched: 10. The CDR3 loop reads CASSPKRGTGDSGANVLTF. DNA for the CDR3: TGTGCCAGCAGCCCGAAGCGGGGGACAGGGGACTCTGGGGCCAACGTCCTGACTTTC.

The chain is built from TRBV25-1 and TRBJ2-2; 8 bases line up with TRBD1. This CDR3 comprises 14 residues. Trimming removed 5 bases from V and 5 bases from J; junction bases left unmatched: 4. The germline V gene encodes CDR1 MGHDK and CDR2 SYGVNS. The CDR3 spells CASSTGGSTGELFF. CDR3 nucleotides: TGTGCCAGCAGTACAGGGGGAAGTACCGGGGAGCTGTTTTTT. The whole variable domain, remainder taken from reference TRBV25-1 and TRBJ2-2, is EADIYQTPRYLVIGTGKKITLECSQTMGHDKMYWYQQDPGMELHLIHYSYGVNSTEKGDLSSESTVSRIRTEHFPLTLESARPSHTSQYLCASSTGGSTGELFFGEGSRLTVL.

CDR3 residues: CASSLLTANYGYTF. The CDR3 region has the DNA TGTGCCAGCAGCTTGTTAACAGCTAACTATGGCTACACCTTC. The V and J genes are TRBV7-9 and TRBJ1-2, with unresolved D. Trimming pared 3 bases from V and 0 bases from J, leaving 8 bases between. The CDR3 has 14 amino acids. Germline lookup yields CDR1 SEHNR and CDR2 FQNEAQ (reference sequence).

The V call is TRBV19, the J call TRBJ1-5, with a weak D call TRBD1 (5 bases). This CDR3 has 15 amino acids. Germline V gene sequence: CDR1 LNHDA, CDR2 SQIVND (reference sequence). Trimming cost V 2 bases and J 6 bases, with 14 bases left between them. CDR3: CASSIMLMGVQPQHF. CDR3 in DNA: TGTGCCAGTAGTATAATGTTAATGGGGGTTCAGCCCCAGCATTTT.

This clone was observed a few times. This chain links TRBV19 with TRBJ1-5, with TRBD1 matching over 8 bases. V trimming: 9 bases; J trimming: 6 bases; junction bases outside the gene matches: 7. The germline CDR1 and CDR2 sequences are LNHDA and SQIVND (reference sequence). The CDR3 runs to 13 residues. CDR3 sequence: CASHDRGTQPQHF. In nucleotides, the CDR3 is TGTGCCAGCCACGACAGGGGCACTCAGCCCCAGCATTTT.

The CDR3 spells CASSPIRTGGPYEQYF. The CDR3 DNA is TGCGCCAGCAGCCCCATCCGGACCGGGGGGCCTTACGAGCAGTACTTC. The rearrangement links TRBV10-1 to TRBJ2-7; D may be TRBD2 (7 bases). The V and J ends lost 6 bases and 4 bases respectively, with 22 bases between them. CDR1 is WNHNN and CDR2 is SYGVQD in the germline V gene (reference sequence). The CDR3 is 16 amino acids.

The CDR3 sequence: CASRKTGVVDAFF. The CDR3, as DNA: TGTGCCAGCAGAAAGACAGGGGTCGTTGACGCTTTCTTT. This sequence joins TRBV2 and TRBJ1-1; TRBD1 matches 8 bases. The V segment lost 6 bases and the J segment 11 bases; nucleotides outside the gene matches: 11. Germline assignment: CDR1 SNHLY and CDR2 FYNNEI. CDR3 length equals 13 residues.

V usage is TRBV28 and J usage is TRBJ2-5, with TRBD2 as a possible D gene (6 bases). This CDR3 region has 14 residues. Germline CDR1 and CDR2: MDHEN and SYDVKM. Trimming took off 7 bases at V and 0 bases at J, with 12 bases between the two ends. The CDR3: CASTRSGYQETQYF. DNA of the CDR3: TGTGCCAGCACCCGAAGCGGGTACCAAGAGACCCAGTACTTC.

The CDR3 loop is CASSPPAGRSTEAFF. The DNA for the CDR3 is TGTGCCAGCTCACCACCGGCAGGGAGGAGCACTGAAGCTTTCTTT. The gene calls are TRBV18 and TRBJ1-1; possibly TRBD1 for D (5 bases). CDR1 and CDR2 (germline): KGHSH, LQKENI. V was pared by 0 bases and J by 4 bases, with 12 bases between. The length of the CDR3 is 15 residues.

The chain links TRBV28 to TRBJ2-1, with 12 positions matching TRBD1. Germline lookup yields CDR1 MDHEN and CDR2 SYDVKM. CDR3 length: 17 residues. V trimming: 6 bases; J trimming: 9 bases; junction bases outside the gene matches: 15. The CDR3 nucleotides are TGTGCCAGCAGGCGCCCCACGGGACAGGGGGCGGTTGGTGAGCAGTTCTTC. Translation: CASRRPTGQGAVGEQFF.

The chain carries TRBV5-4 and TRBJ2-5; weak D call: TRBD2 (5 bases). The germline V gene encodes CDR1 SGHNT and CDR2 YYREEE (reference sequence). V was pared by 0 bases and J by 2 bases, with 11 bases between. The CDR3 loop spans 15 amino acids. The CDR3 DNA reads as TGTGCCAGCAGCTTGGTCTCTAGCTTGCAAGAGACCCAGTACTTC. This sequence encodes CASSLVSSLQETQYF.

V is TRBV7-9 and J is TRBJ2-6; tentatively, D is TRBD1 (5 bases). Trimming removed 5 bases from V and 0 bases from J, with 11 bases in between. Germline V gene data show CDR1 as SEHNR and CDR2 as FQNEAQ (reference sequence). The CDR3 spans 16 residues. CDR3 residues: CASSVTGPSGANVLTF. The CDR3 DNA reads TGTGCCAGCAGCGTAACAGGTCCCTCTGGGGCCAACGTCCTGACTTTC.

The chain employs TRBV9 and TRBJ2-7, with TRBD2 identical over 10 bases. With V trimmed by 3 bases and J by 3 bases, 6 bases remained unmatched. Per germline, CDR1 SGDLS and CDR2 YYNGEE. This CDR3 region has 15 residues. The CDR3 DNA sequence: TGTGCCAGCAGCGCTTCAGCGGGGGGGTACTACGAGCAGTACTTC. As protein: CASSASAGGYYEQYF.

The genes are TRBV15 and TRBJ2-7; D unclear. In germline, CDR1 is LNHNV, CDR2 YYDKDF (reference sequence). The CDR3 loop spans 13 amino acids. The V gene lost 0 bases and the J gene lost 4 bases, with 7 bases spanning the gap. CDR3 DNA: TGTGCCACCAGCAGAGATAGGCAATACGAGCAGTACTTC. It translates to CATSRDRQYEQYF.

The J gene is TRBJ1-1, the V gene TRBV28; D uncertain. Trimming stripped 8 bases from V and 5 bases from J, with 15 bases between. The CDR3 runs to 13 residues. In germline, CDR1 is MDHEN, CDR2 SYDVKM. CDR3 region: CASLPPLRTEAFF. CDR3 sequence (DNA): TGTGCCAGCTTACCCCCACTTAGGACTGAAGCTTTCTTT.

This chain connects TRBV21-1 to TRBJ2-1; the tabulated D call, TRBD2, remains unverified against the DNA. TRBV21-1 is a pseudogene locus. The CDR3 extends over 16 amino acids. In DNA form, the CDR3 reads TGTGCCAGCAGCTTTCGGACTGAGGGCCGGTGGAATGAGCAGTTCTTC. As protein: CASSFRTEGRWNEQFF.

This chain joins TRBV11-1 and TRBJ1-6; 9 bases agree with TRBD1. Trimming took 3 bases from V and 10 from J; bases not matched to a gene: 4. This CDR3 comprises 14 residues. Germline CDR1 and CDR2: SGHAT and FQDESV (reference sequence). CDR3 residues: CASSFGTGQSPLHF. CDR3 DNA: TGTGCCAGCAGCTTTGGGACAGGGCAGTCACCCCTCCACTTT.

The chain couples TRBV12-5 to TRBJ2-5; 9 nucleotides match TRBD2. With V trimmed by 3 bases and J by 0 bases, 8 bases remained unmatched. Germline-derived CDR1 and CDR2 are LGHNT and FRNRAP. The CDR3 is made up of 17 amino acids. The CDR3 bases are TGTGCTAGTGGTTTAGAGCTAGCGGGACCGTACCAAGAGACCCAGTACTTC. Its protein product is CASGLELAGPYQETQYF.

The chain carries TRBV28 and TRBJ2-4; 7 bases agree with TRBD1. The junction had 5 bases not matched to a gene; V was cut back by 9 bases and J by 3 bases. The CDR3 contains 13 residues. Per the germline V gene, CDR1 is MDHEN and CDR2 is SYDVKM. The chain's CDR3 is CASGGQVKNIQYF. The CDR3 DNA reads as TGTGCCAGTGGTGGACAGGTCAAAAACATTCAGTACTTC.

V gene TRBV4-2 combines with J gene TRBJ2-1; 12 nucleotides match TRBD2. CDR3 length: 16 residues. V shed 0 bases, J shed 7 bases, and the junction held 4 bases outside the gene matches. Germline loops: CDR1 LGHNA, CDR2 YNFKEQ. CDR3 amino acids: CASSQDETSGRNEQFF. The DNA for the CDR3 is TGTGCCAGCAGCCAAGACGAAACTAGCGGGAGGAATGAGCAGTTCTTC.

The chain uses TRBV7-3 and TRBJ2-5; perhaps TRBD2 as D (6 bases). Trimming left V 1 base short and J 5 bases short, with 8 bases between. The CDR3 loop spans 13 amino acids. Looked up from germline, CDR1 is SGHTA and CDR2 is FQGTGA. For the CDR3, the DNA is TGTGCCAGCAGCTTAAGCGGGACCGAGACCCAGTACTTC. It specifies CASSLSGTETQYF.

The chain couples TRBV12-5 to TRBJ1-5; a weak D match, TRBD1 (6 bases). This CDR3 comprises 16 residues. Per germline, CDR1 LGHNT and CDR2 FRNRAP. Trimming took off 1 base at V and 4 bases at J, with 14 bases between the two ends. In DNA form, the CDR3 reads TGTGCTAGTGGTTTGGGGTTGCCAGGGGTTAATCAGCCCCAGCATTTT. Translated: CASGLGLPGVNQPQHF.

The rearrangement links TRBV29-1 to TRBJ2-5; D unclear. Germline CDR1 reads SQVTM; CDR2 reads ANQGSEA. V lost 7 bases to trimming and J lost 0 bases, with 9 bases between them. The CDR3 sequence is 12 residues long. CDR3: CSGRHHQETQYF. In DNA form, the CDR3 reads TGCAGCGGCCGACACCACCAAGAGACCCAGTACTTC.

The J gene is TRBJ1-2, the V gene TRBV25-1; 7 bases match TRBD1. The V gene's germline CDR1 is MGHDK and CDR2 SYGVNS. CDR3 length: 14 residues. With V trimmed by 0 bases and J by 5 bases, 3 bases remained unmatched. CDR3 amino acids: CASSEYGTAYGYTF. The CDR3 DNA reads TGTGCCAGCAGTGAATACGGGACAGCATATGGCTACACCTTC.

The rearrangement links TRBV29-1 to TRBJ2-5; D is unresolved. V was cut by 4 bases and J by 1 base, with 4 bases left in between. The CDR3 has 11 residues. Germline values: CDR1 SQVTM, CDR2 ANQGSEA. Here the CDR3 DNA reads TGCAGCGTTGGTACCCAAGAGACCCAGTACTTC. Protein product: CSVGTQETQYF.

This clone was counted between two and nine times. CDR3 protein: CSSTGMSEAFF. DNA of the CDR3: TGCAGCTCCACAGGGATGTCTGAAGCTTTCTTT. V and J are TRBV20-1 and TRBJ1-1; the D gene is possibly TRBD1 (6 bases). The CDR3 loop spans 11 amino acids. Per the germline V gene, CDR1 is DFQATT and CDR2 is SNEGSKA (reference sequence).

V is TRBV19 and J is TRBJ1-5; 10 bases line up with TRBD1. In germline, CDR1 is LNHDA, CDR2 SQIVND (reference sequence). This CDR3 contains 17 residues. V shed 5 bases, J shed 2 bases, and the junction held 9 bases outside the gene matches. CDR3 sequence: CASSHSGTGVGNQPQHF. The CDR3 DNA is TGTGCCAGTAGTCACTCTGGGACAGGGGTGGGCAATCAGCCCCAGCATTTT.

This clone was seen only a few times. The genes are TRBV28 and TRBJ2-1; possible D gene TRBD2, 7 bases. Trimming left V 6 bases short and J 9 bases short, with 15 bases between. The CDR3 is 13 residues long. Germline V lookup: CDR1 MDHEN, CDR2 SYDVKM. CDR3 region: CASRQQGGGEQFF. The CDR3 region has the DNA TGTGCCAGCAGGCAACAGGGCGGGGGTGAGCAGTTCTTC.

The chain employs TRBV28 and TRBJ2-5, with TRBD1 matching over 11 bases. The V and J ends lost 3 bases and 6 bases, in that order; junction bases with no gene match: 9. Germline lookup yields CDR1 MDHEN and CDR2 SYDVKM. The CDR3 contains 16 residues. The DNA of the CDR3 is TGTGCCAGCAGTTTGTCCGGGACAGGGGGGATGAAGACCCAGTACTTC. Translated: CASSLSGTGGMKTQYF.